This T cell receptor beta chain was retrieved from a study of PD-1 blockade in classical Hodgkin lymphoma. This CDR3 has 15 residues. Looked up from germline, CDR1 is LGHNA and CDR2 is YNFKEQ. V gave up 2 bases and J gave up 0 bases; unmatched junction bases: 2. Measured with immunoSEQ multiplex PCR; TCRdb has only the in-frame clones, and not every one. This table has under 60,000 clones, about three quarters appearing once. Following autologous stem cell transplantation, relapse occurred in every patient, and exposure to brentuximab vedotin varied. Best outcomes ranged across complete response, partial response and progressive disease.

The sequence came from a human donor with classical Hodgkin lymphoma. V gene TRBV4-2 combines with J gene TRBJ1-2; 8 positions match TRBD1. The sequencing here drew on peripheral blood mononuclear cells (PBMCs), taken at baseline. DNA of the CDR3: TGTGCCAGCAGCCAAACAGGGGGATCTAACTATGGCTACACCTTC. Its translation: CASSQTGGSNYGYTF.